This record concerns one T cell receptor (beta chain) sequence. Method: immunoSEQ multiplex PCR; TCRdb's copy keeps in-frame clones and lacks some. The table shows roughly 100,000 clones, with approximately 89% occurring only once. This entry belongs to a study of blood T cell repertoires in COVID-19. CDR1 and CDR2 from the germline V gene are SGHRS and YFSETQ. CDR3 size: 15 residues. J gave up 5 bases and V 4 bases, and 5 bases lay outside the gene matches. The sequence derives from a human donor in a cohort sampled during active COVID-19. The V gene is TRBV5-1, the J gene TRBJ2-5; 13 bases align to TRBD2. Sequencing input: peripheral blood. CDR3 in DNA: TGCGCCAGCAGCAAGTGGACTAGCGGGAGTGAGACCCAGTACTTC. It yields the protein CASSKWTSGSETQYF.